A single sample gave rise to the 32 T cell receptor beta chains below, sequenced in a study of blood T cells in healthy people across ages (dated by TCRdb to between 2014 and 2017). Libraries were built with 5' RACE. TCRdb names Illumina HiSeq 2500 as the instrument used. A second roughly 6 to 12 cycle PCR used a sample-barcoded 5' primer and a J-beta primer mix. TCRdb applied fastp at Q25 and MiXCR to the public reads, then kept only in-frame beta chains. Every CDR3 protein is listed once, alongside the most common genes and DNA of its rows. For this sample the table gives about 1.4 million distinct CDR3 sequences, of which around 55% were detected only once. The ten biggest clones cover over 5% of the sample. What was sequenced was blood. These receptors were collected from a man aged 18 to 30 in good health.

The chain carries TRBV15 and TRBJ2-1, with 10 bases fitting TRBD2. The J segment lost 9 bases and the V segment lost 5 bases, leaving 10 bases of the junction unmatched. The CDR3 is 15 amino acids. Germline assignment: CDR1 LNHNV and CDR2 YYDKDF (reference sequence). The CDR3 coding sequence is TGTGCCACCAGCCCCCGGGCTAGCGGGAGTCGTGAGCAGTTCTTC. Its protein product is CATSPRASGSREQFF.

The chain employs TRBV15 and TRBJ2-3, with 7 nucleotides matching TRBD1. Germline CDR1 reads LNHNV; CDR2 reads YYDKDF (reference sequence). The CDR3 has 14 amino acids. V dropped 4 bases and J dropped 4; count of bases not matched to a gene: 5. In nucleotides, the CDR3 is TGTGCCACCAGCATGCTCGGGACAGCAGATACGCAGTATTTT. Its translation: CATSMLGTADTQYF.

This clonotype was found a few times. This sequence joins TRBV28 and TRBJ2-5, with a weak D call TRBD2 (6 bases). This CDR3 comprises 16 residues. V lost 5 bases, J lost 5 bases, and 21 bases lay in between. Germline V gene lookup returns CDR1 MDHEN and CDR2 SYDVKM. DNA for the CDR3: TGTGCCAGCAGTCCCACGGGGGACTCCCAAGGCGAGACCCAGTACTTC. Translated: CASSPTGDSQGETQYF.

In its sample, this clonotype was seen once. The V and J genes are TRBV7-9 and TRBJ2-6; 7 bases map to TRBD1. The ends lost 2 bases at V and 2 bases at J; junction bases unmatched: 3. Germline V CDR1 and CDR2: SEHNR, FQNEAQ (reference sequence). CDR3 size: 16 residues. The CDR3 bases are TGTGCCAGCAGCTTAAGGGGGCCAGCTGGGGCCAACGTCCTGACTTTC. Translating gives CASSLRGPAGANVLTF.

The chain carries TRBV25-1 and TRBJ2-5; D possibly corresponds to TRBD1 (5 bases). The germline gives CDR1 MGHDK, CDR2 SYGVNS. V was clipped by 2 bases and J by 5 bases, with 15 bases between them. The CDR3 runs to 15 residues. The CDR3 bases are TGTGCCAGCAGTGAAGCGCCAGGGTTTGGCGAGACCCAGTACTTC. This encodes CASSEAPGFGETQYF.

The rearrangement links TRBV20-1 to TRBJ1-4, with D hard to call. Germline CDR1 is DFQATT and CDR2 is SNEGSKA (reference sequence). The CDR3 extends over 13 amino acids. Trimming left V 4 bases short and J 8 bases short, with 14 bases between. CDR3 in amino acids: CSATGTTWEKLFF. CDR3 nucleotides: TGCAGTGCTACGGGCACCACTTGGGAAAAACTGTTTTTT.

The chain is built from TRBV28 and TRBJ1-2; 7 nucleotides line up with TRBD1. CDR1 and CDR2 from the germline V gene are MDHEN and SYDVKM. CDR3 length: 15 residues. The J segment lost 6 bases and the V segment lost 1 base, leaving 8 bases of the junction unmatched. The chain's CDR3 is CASSLYLQGRDGYTF. The CDR3 DNA reads as TGTGCCAGCAGTTTATACTTACAGGGGCGGGATGGCTACACCTTC.

The V and J genes are TRBV20-1 and TRBJ2-1, with 8 positions matching TRBD2. CDR1 and CDR2 from the germline V gene are DFQATT and SNEGSKA (reference sequence). The CDR3 has 19 residues. V shed 0 bases and J 0 bases; nucleotides not matched to a gene: 13. The chain's CDR3 is CSARDEKRESPGSYNEQFF. The DNA for the CDR3 is TGCAGTGCTAGAGATGAGAAGCGGGAGTCCCCTGGCTCCTACAATGAGCAGTTCTTC.

The rearrangement joins TRBV3-1 to TRBJ2-7; D is unclear. Germline CDR1 is LGHDT and CDR2 is YNNKEL (reference sequence). The CDR3 has 13 amino acids. The V end lost 0 bases, the J end lost 5 bases, and 8 bases lay between the germline ends. CDR3 DNA sequence: TGTGCCAGCAGCCAAGATACATTGAACGAGCAGTACTTC. Translating gives CASSQDTLNEQYF.

This clonotype was seen a handful of times. The chain has TRBV2 and TRBJ1-4; weak D call: TRBD1 (5 bases). Germline V lookup: CDR1 SNHLY, CDR2 FYNNEI. This CDR3 spans 15 amino acids. V lost 3 bases and J lost 8, with 16 bases in between. The CDR3 sequence: CASSDPRDPREKLFF. CDR3 DNA: TGTGCCAGCAGTGACCCCCGGGACCCGAGGGAAAAACTGTTTTTT.

This sequence joins TRBV30 and TRBJ2-5; D not resolved. There are 13 residues in the CDR3. V lost 1 base, J lost 4 bases, and 10 bases lay in between. Per germline, CDR1 GTSNPN and CDR2 SVGIG (reference sequence). In DNA form, the CDR3 reads TGTGCCTGGAGTGGGATGTTAGGAGAGACCCAGTACTTC. Protein product: CAWSGMLGETQYF.

The gene calls are TRBV6-5 and TRBJ2-6, with TRBD1 identical over 7 bases. The V gene end was trimmed by 7 bases and the J gene end by 0 bases; junction bases not matched to a gene: 9. The CDR3 loop spans 17 amino acids. Germline-derived CDR1 and CDR2 are MNHEY and SVGAGI. CDR3 sequence (DNA): TGTGCCAGCATTGATCTGACAGGGTTCTCTGGGGCCAACGTCCTGACTTTC. Translating gives CASIDLTGFSGANVLTF.

The chain employs TRBV7-2 and TRBJ1-1; a possible D gene is TRBD1 (6 bases). V gave up 5 bases and J gave up 0 bases, with 13 bases separating them. This CDR3 contains 15 residues. CDR1 SGHTA and CDR2 FQGNSA come from the germline V gene. CDR3 protein: CASSSGGHLNTEAFF. CDR3 in DNA: TGTGCCAGCAGCAGTGGGGGACATTTGAACACTGAAGCTTTCTTT.

The J gene is TRBJ1-5, the V gene TRBV4-3, with 7 positions matching TRBD1. Unmatched junction bases numbered 15, after V lost 4 bases and J lost 0 bases. Germline CDR1 is LGHNA and CDR2 is YSLEER. CDR3 length: 19 residues. The CDR3 sequence is CASSPLGGQGVYSNQPQHF. The CDR3 DNA reads as TGCGCCAGCAGCCCCTTGGGTGGGCAGGGGGTCTATAGCAATCAGCCCCAGCATTTT.

The chain couples TRBV7-9 to TRBJ1-5; D is undetermined. This CDR3 contains 12 residues. The V end was cut by 1 base, the J end by 9 bases, with 7 bases between. The germline CDR1 and CDR2 sequences are SEHNR and FQNEAQ (reference sequence). CDR3 in amino acids: CASSLDSPPQHF. For the CDR3, the DNA is TGTGCCAGCAGCTTAGACAGTCCGCCCCAGCATTTT. Complete variable domain (other parts from reference TRBV7-9 and TRBJ1-5): DTGVSQNPRHKITKRGQNVTFRCDPISEHNRLYWYRQTLGQGPEFLTYFQNEAQLEKSRLLSDRFSAERPKGSFSTLEIQRTEQGDSAMYLCASSLDSPPQHFGDGTRLSIL.

The chain joins TRBV27 to TRBJ1-5; TRBD1 matches 8 bases. Germline CDR1 is MNHEY and CDR2 is SMNVEV (reference sequence). The CDR3 is 16 residues long. V was pared by 6 bases and J by 5 bases, with 12 bases of the junction left unmatched. The CDR3, as DNA: TGTGCCAGCAGCATCGGACAGGGCCTCATAGATCAGCCCCAGCATTTT. This codes for CASSIGQGLIDQPQHF.

The chain couples TRBV4-3 to TRBJ1-2; D is ambiguous. V lost 0 bases to trimming and J lost 5 bases, with 10 bases between them. This CDR3 contains 14 residues. From germline, CDR1 is LGHNA and CDR2 YSLEER. CDR3 in DNA: TGCGCCAGCAGCCAAGAGCTGGGAGGGTATGGCTACACCTTC. This sequence encodes CASSQELGGYGYTF.

DNA for the CDR3: TGTGCCAGCAGTTCCTTAGTCCTAGCCAAAAACATTCAGTACTTC. Translation: CASSSLVLAKNIQYF. The V and J genes are TRBV28 and TRBJ2-4; D is unclear. V was shortened by 4 bases and J by 0 bases, with 10 bases between the two germline ends. Germline values: CDR1 MDHEN, CDR2 SYDVKM. The length of the CDR3 is 15 residues.

This clonotype occurred once. The V and J genes are TRBV12-3 or TRBV12-4 and TRBJ1-1; perhaps TRBD1 as D (5 bases). V lost 5 bases and J lost 1, with 23 bases in between. CDR3 length: 18 amino acids. CDR3 coding DNA: TGTGCCAGCAGTCTCGGCAGAGGAAGTGTAGGGGAGAACACTGAAGCTTTCTTT. Translating it yields CASSLGRGSVGENTEAFF.

This clonotype was found a few times. V usage is TRBV7-2 and J usage is TRBJ2-1; either TRBD1 or TRBD2 may fit D (6 bases each). The CDR3 extends over 16 amino acids. Germline CDR1 is SGHTA and CDR2 is FQGNSA. V gave up 1 base and J gave up 3 bases, with 13 bases separating them. Here the CDR3 DNA reads TGTGCCAGCAGCTTAGATCCGGGGGCAGACTACAATGAGCAGTTCTTC. Encoded protein: CASSLDPGADYNEQFF.

The V call is TRBV11-2, the J call TRBJ1-5; D might be TRBD1 (5 bases). The CDR3 loop spans 15 amino acids. With 5 bases removed from V and 1 base from J, the gap between germline ends came to 12 bases. Germline assignment: CDR1 SGHAT and CDR2 FQNNGV. CDR3 region: CASSPVGGSNQPQHF. In nucleotides, the CDR3 is TGTGCCAGCAGCCCCGTGGGGGGGAGCAATCAGCCCCAGCATTTT. The full variable domain, completed using reference TRBV11-2 and TRBJ1-5, is EAGVAQSPRYKIIEKRQSVAFWCNPISGHATLYWYQQILGQGPKLLIQFQNNGVVDDSQLPKDRFSAERLKGVDSTLKIQPAKLEDSAVYLCASSPVGGSNQPQHFGDGTRLSIL.

J is TRBJ1-2 and V is TRBV5-1, with D perhaps matching TRBD1 (5 bases). In germline, CDR1 is SGHRS, CDR2 YFSETQ. CDR3 length: 14 residues. V was shortened by 4 bases and J by 8 bases, with 18 bases between the two germline ends. CDR3 in amino acids: CASSVGAGNGGYTF. CDR3 bases: TGCGCCAGCAGCGTTGGGGCAGGGAACGGCGGCTACACCTTC.

About this clonotype itself: A read error is possible here, since a much larger clone lies one base away. The CDR3 is CSASRVSRANVLTF. In DNA form, the CDR3 reads TGCAGTGCTAGTCGCGTCTCTAGGGCCAACGTCCTGACTTTC. The chain is built from TRBV20-1 and TRBJ2-6; D not certain. The CDR3 spans 14 residues. Germline-derived CDR1 and CDR2 are DFQATT and SNEGSKA (reference sequence).

The V and J genes are TRBV2 and TRBJ2-1, with 10 bases that match TRBD2. The CDR3 is made up of 14 amino acids. Germline CDR1 and CDR2: SNHLY and FYNNEI. After removal of 8 bases from V and 9 bases from J, the junction contained 10 bases not matched to a gene. The CDR3 region has the DNA TGTGCCAGCGGGGCGACTAGCGGGTACCGTGAGCAGTTCTTC. Protein product: CASGATSGYREQFF. The full variable domain, rest sourced from reference TRBV2 and TRBJ2-1, is EPEVTQTPSHQVTQMGQEVILRCVPISNHLYFYWYRQILGQKVEFLVSFYNNEISEKSEIFDDQFSVERPDGSNFTLKIRSTKLEDSAMYFCASGATSGYREQFFGPGTRLTVL.

The chain carries TRBV29-1 and TRBJ1-1, with unresolved D. The germline gives CDR1 SQVTM, CDR2 ANQGSEA. V shed 4 bases and J shed 2 bases, with 11 bases lying between them. The CDR3 contains 13 residues. The CDR3 sequence: CSVAQQLNTEAFF. The DNA for the CDR3 is TGCAGCGTTGCACAACAGCTAAACACTGAAGCTTTCTTT.

V is TRBV12-3 or TRBV12-4 and J is TRBJ2-4, with 7 nucleotides matching TRBD1. The end of the DNA is better explained by TRBJ2-7, so the J call may be wrong. The CDR3 totals 16 residues. CDR3 bases: TGTGCCAGCAGTTCCCCCACACGACAGGGTCGGGGCGAGCAGTACTTC. This gives the protein CASSSPTRQGRGEQYF.

The J gene is TRBJ1-2, the V gene TRBV12-3 or TRBV12-4; tentatively, D is TRBD1 (5 bases). Trimming shortened V by 3 bases and J by 4 bases, and 9 bases separated the two germline ends. CDR3 length: 13 residues. CDR3 nucleotides: TGTGCCAGCAGTTTCCGGGGGACCTATGGCTACACCTTC. Translated, it gives CASSFRGTYGYTF.

This clonotype was found once. A much larger clonotype is one base distant, so this may be a read error. The chain recombines TRBV24-1 with TRBJ2-5; a weak D match, TRBD2 (6 bases). The V and J ends lost 3 bases and 0 bases respectively, with 13 bases between them. The CDR3 length is 16 residues. CDR1 and CDR2 from the germline V gene are KGHDR and SFDVKD. The CDR3 protein is CATSDLRRDYQETQYF. Here the CDR3 DNA reads TGTGCCACCAGTGATCTCCGACGGGACTACCAAGAGACCCAGTACTTC.

The V gene is TRBV18, the J gene TRBJ2-1, with 14 bases that match TRBD2. The CDR3 runs to 18 residues. Losses at the gene ends were 3 bases for V and 3 bases for J; bases not matched to a gene: 7. The germline V gene has CDR1 KGHSH and CDR2 LQKENI. CDR3 loop: CASSPMGTSGSDYNEQFF. CDR3 nucleotide sequence: TGTGCCAGCTCACCCATGGGGACTAGCGGGAGTGACTACAATGAGCAGTTCTTC.

CDR3: CASTAQDLSSSYEQYF. The CDR3 coding sequence is TGTGCCAGCACAGCCCAGGATCTTTCGAGCTCCTACGAGCAGTACTTC. The chain combines TRBV6-1 with TRBJ2-7; D is unresolved. CDR3 length equals 16 residues. V shed 7 bases and J shed 0 bases, with 19 bases lying between them. Germline V gives CDR1 MNHNS, CDR2 SASEGT.

This clonotype was detected only a few times. The chain links TRBV7-2 to TRBJ2-7; 10 nucleotides line up with TRBD1. CDR1 and CDR2 from the germline V gene are SGHTA and FQGNSA. The CDR3 runs to 15 residues. The V segment lost 1 base and the J segment 5 bases; nucleotides outside the gene matches: 5. The CDR3, as DNA: TGTGCCAGCAGCTTAGAAGGACAGGGGGTAGACGAGCAGTACTTC. It encodes CASSLEGQGVDEQYF. Supplemented by reference TRBV7-2 and TRBJ2-7, the full variable domain reads GAGVSQSPSNKVTEKGKDVELRCDPISGHTALYWYRQSLGQGLEFLIYFQGNSAPDKSGLPSDRFSAERTGGSVSTLTIQRTQQEDSAVYLCASSLEGQGVDEQYFGPGTRLTVT.

The genes are TRBV7-9 and TRBJ2-3; either TRBD1 or TRBD2 may fit D (6 bases each). Germline V gene lookup returns CDR1 SEHNR and CDR2 FQNEAQ (reference sequence). This CDR3 contains 16 residues. The germline V and J ends were trimmed by 2 bases and 4 bases, with 16 bases remaining between them. This CDR3 reads CASSLRGGWGADTQYF. The CDR3 nucleotides are TGTGCCAGCAGCTTAAGAGGGGGGTGGGGCGCAGATACGCAGTATTTT.